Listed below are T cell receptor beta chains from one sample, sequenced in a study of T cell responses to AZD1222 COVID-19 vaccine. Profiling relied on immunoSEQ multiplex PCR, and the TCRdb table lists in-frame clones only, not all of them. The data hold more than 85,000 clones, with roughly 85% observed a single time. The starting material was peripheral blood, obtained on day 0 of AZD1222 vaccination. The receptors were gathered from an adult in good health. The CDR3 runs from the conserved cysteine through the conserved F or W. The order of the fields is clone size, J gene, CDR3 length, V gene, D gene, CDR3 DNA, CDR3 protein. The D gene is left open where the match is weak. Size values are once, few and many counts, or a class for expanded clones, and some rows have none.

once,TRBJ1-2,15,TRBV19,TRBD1,TGTGCCAGTAGCAAAGGGGGCCAAAACTATGAGGGCTACACCTTC,CASSKGGQNYEGYTF
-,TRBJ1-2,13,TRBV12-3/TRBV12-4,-,TGTGCCAGCAGTTTCATCAGGGAAGATGGCTACACCTTC,CASSFIREDGYTF
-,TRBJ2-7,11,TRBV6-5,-,TGTGCCGGGGGCCCAGGCTACGAGCAGTACTTC,CAGGPGYEQYF
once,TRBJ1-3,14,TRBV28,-,TGTGCCAGCAGAACCACAGGGTCTGGAAACACCATATATTTT,CASRTTGSGNTIYF
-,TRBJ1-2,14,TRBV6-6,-,TGTGCCAGCAGTTACGGAACAGGTCCCTATGGCTACACCTTC,CASSYGTGPYGYTF
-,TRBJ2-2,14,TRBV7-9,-,TGTGCCAGCAGCTTATCTTTCCTAACCGGGGAGCTGTTTTTT,CASSLSFLTGELFF
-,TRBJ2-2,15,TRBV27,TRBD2,TGTGCCAGCTCCCAAGCGGGAGATCGCACCGGGGAGCTGTTTTTT,CASSQAGDRTGELFF
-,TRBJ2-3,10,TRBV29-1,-,TGCAGCGTTGAATCCGATACGCAGTATTTT,CSVESDTQYF
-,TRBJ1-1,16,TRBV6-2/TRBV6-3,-,TGTGCCAGCAGTTACGAGTTGAGGGGTTTGAACACTGAAGCTTTCTTT,CASSYELRGLNTEAFF
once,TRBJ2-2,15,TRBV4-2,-,TGTGCCAGCAGCCAAGCATGGGGTTCCACCGGGGAGCTGTTTTTT,CASSQAWGSTGELFF
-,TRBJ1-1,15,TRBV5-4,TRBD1,TGTGCCAGCAGCCGAAATACCGGGACAGGCACTGAAGCTTTCTTT,CASSRNTGTGTEAFF
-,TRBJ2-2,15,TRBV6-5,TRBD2,TGTGCCAGCAGGCCTAGCGGGAGGGCCGGCGGGGAGCTGTTTTTT,CASRPSGRAGGELFF
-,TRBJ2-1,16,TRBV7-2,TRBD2,TGTGCCAGCAGCTTAGCGTTAGCGGGGGCCTACAATGAGCAGTTCTTC,CASSLALAGAYNEQFF
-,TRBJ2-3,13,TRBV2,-,TGTGCCAGCAGTGAAGTCAGACAGAGTACGCAGTATTTT,CASSEVRQSTQYF
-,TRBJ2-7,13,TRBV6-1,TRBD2,TGTGCCAGCATGGGCGGGAGGTCCTACGAGCAGTACTTC,CASMGGRSYEQYF
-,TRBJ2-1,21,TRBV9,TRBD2,TGTGCCAGCAGCGCGAGGGGTTACTTAGCGGGAGGGCCCCAGAACTACAATGAGCAGTTCTTC,CASSARGYLAGGPQNYNEQFF
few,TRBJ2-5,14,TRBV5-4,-,TGTGCCAGCAGCTCCCAAATCTCGTGGGAGACCCAGTACTTC,CASSSQISWETQYF
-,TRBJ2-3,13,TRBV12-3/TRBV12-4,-,TGTGCCAGCTCGGGACACCCCACAGATACGCAGTATTTT,CASSGHPTDTQYF
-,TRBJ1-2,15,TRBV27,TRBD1,TGTGCCAGCAGTTCGGCCGGGACAGACTCTCGCGGCTACACCTTC,CASSSAGTDSRGYTF
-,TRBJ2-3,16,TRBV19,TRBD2,TGTGCCAGTAGTGGGAGGGACTGGGCTAGCACAGATACGCAGTATTTT,CASSGRDWASTDTQYF
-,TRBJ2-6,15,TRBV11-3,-,TGTGCCAGCACACCCGACTTCTCTGGGGCCAACGTCCTGACTTTC,CASTPDFSGANVLTF
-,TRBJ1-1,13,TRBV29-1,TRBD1,TGCAGCGTTGGCCTGACAGGGGGCACTGAAGCTTTCTTT,CSVGLTGGTEAFF
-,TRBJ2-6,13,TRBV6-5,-,TGTGCCAGCGGGGTGGCTGGGGCCAACGTCCTGACTTTC,CASGVAGANVLTF
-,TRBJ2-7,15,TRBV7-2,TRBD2,TGTGCCAGCAGACCGGGACTAGCGGGAGTCCCCGAGCAGTACTTC,CASRPGLAGVPEQYF
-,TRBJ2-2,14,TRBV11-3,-,TGTGCCAGCAGCTCCGGGACCCCTACCGGGGAGCTGTTTTTT,CASSSGTPTGELFF
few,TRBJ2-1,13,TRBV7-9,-,TGTGCCAGCAGCCACTCGACAGCGAATGAGCAGTTCTTC,CASSHSTANEQFF
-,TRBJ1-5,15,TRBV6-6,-,TGTGCCAGCCGTCCCAGGGATTATAGCAATCAGCCCCAGCATTTT,CASRPRDYSNQPQHF
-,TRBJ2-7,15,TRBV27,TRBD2,TGTGCCAGCAGTAGGCTAGCGGGAGGCTCCTACGAGCAGTACTTC,CASSRLAGGSYEQYF
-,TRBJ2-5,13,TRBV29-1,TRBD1,TGCAGCGTAACGCAGGGGGCTCAAGAGACCCAGTACTTC,CSVTQGAQETQYF
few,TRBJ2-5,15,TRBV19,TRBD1,TGTGCCACCAGACGAGCAGGACAGGGCGAAGAGACCCAGTACTTC,CATRRAGQGEETQYF
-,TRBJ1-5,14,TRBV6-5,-,TGTGCCAGCAGTTACTCAGGGATGGGTCAGCCCCAGCATTTT,CASSYSGMGQPQHF
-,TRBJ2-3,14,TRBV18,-,TGTGCCAGCTCACCCGGGCCCCGCACAGATACGCAGTATTTT,CASSPGPRTDTQYF
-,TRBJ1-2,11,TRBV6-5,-,TGTGCCAGCTCAGGAAACTATGGCTACACCTTC,CASSGNYGYTF
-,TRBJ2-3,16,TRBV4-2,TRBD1,TGTGCCAGCAGCCAACCTACGACAGGGTCCACAGATACGCAGTATTTT,CASSQPTTGSTDTQYF
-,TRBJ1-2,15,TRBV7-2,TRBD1,TGTGCCAGCAGCTTGACAGGGGGCTTTAACTATGGCTACACCTTC,CASSLTGGFNYGYTF
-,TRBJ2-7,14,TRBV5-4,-,TGTGCCAGCAGCTTGGAGGTCGACTCCTACGAGCAGTACTTC,CASSLEVDSYEQYF
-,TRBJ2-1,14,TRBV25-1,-,TGTGCCGCCTCAGCCGGGAGTGGTGACAATGAGCAGTTCTTC,CAASAGSGDNEQFF
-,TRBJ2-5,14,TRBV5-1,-,TGCGCCAGCAGCCTACAGCAGGGCGGTGAGACCCAGTACTTC,CASSLQQGGETQYF
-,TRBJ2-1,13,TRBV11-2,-,TGTGCCAGCAGCTTATTTTTAGACAATGAGCAGTTCTTC,CASSLFLDNEQFF
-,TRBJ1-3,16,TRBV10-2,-,TGCGCCAGCCTCCCGCCGGACGGTACACCTGGAAACACCATATATTTT,CASLPPDGTPGNTIYF
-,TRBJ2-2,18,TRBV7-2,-,TGTGCCAGCAGCTTAGCGTGGCCGACAGAAACGAACACCGGGGAGCTGTTTTTT,CASSLAWPTETNTGELFF
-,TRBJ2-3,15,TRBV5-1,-,TGCGCCAGCAGCACCGACGGAACGAGGACAGATACGCAGTATTTT,CASSTDGTRTDTQYF
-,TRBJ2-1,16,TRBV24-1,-,TGTGCCACCAGTGATTTGGGCAGGGTTGGCTACAATGAGCAGTTCTTC,CATSDLGRVGYNEQFF
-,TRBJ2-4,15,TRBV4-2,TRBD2,TGTGCCAGCAGCCAAGATGCTAGCGGGATAAACATTCAGTACTTC,CASSQDASGINIQYF
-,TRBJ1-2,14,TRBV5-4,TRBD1,TGTGCCAGCAGCCCCGGGACAGTTAACTATGGCTACACCTTC,CASSPGTVNYGYTF
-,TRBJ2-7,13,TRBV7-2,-,TGTGCCAGCAGCTCCCCAAGCTCCTACGAGCAGTACTTC,CASSSPSSYEQYF
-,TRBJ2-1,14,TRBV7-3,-,TGTGCCAGCAGCTTAGCGGGCGCCAACAATGAGCAGTTCTTC,CASSLAGANNEQFF
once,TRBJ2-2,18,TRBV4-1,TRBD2,TGCGCCAGCAGCCAAGATCCTAGCGGGAGATCTGTTCCCGGGGAGCTGTTTTTT,CASSQDPSGRSVPGELFF
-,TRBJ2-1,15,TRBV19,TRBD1,TGTGCCAGTAGTATACTAGGGACAGGGTACAATGAGCAGTTCTTC,CASSILGTGYNEQFF